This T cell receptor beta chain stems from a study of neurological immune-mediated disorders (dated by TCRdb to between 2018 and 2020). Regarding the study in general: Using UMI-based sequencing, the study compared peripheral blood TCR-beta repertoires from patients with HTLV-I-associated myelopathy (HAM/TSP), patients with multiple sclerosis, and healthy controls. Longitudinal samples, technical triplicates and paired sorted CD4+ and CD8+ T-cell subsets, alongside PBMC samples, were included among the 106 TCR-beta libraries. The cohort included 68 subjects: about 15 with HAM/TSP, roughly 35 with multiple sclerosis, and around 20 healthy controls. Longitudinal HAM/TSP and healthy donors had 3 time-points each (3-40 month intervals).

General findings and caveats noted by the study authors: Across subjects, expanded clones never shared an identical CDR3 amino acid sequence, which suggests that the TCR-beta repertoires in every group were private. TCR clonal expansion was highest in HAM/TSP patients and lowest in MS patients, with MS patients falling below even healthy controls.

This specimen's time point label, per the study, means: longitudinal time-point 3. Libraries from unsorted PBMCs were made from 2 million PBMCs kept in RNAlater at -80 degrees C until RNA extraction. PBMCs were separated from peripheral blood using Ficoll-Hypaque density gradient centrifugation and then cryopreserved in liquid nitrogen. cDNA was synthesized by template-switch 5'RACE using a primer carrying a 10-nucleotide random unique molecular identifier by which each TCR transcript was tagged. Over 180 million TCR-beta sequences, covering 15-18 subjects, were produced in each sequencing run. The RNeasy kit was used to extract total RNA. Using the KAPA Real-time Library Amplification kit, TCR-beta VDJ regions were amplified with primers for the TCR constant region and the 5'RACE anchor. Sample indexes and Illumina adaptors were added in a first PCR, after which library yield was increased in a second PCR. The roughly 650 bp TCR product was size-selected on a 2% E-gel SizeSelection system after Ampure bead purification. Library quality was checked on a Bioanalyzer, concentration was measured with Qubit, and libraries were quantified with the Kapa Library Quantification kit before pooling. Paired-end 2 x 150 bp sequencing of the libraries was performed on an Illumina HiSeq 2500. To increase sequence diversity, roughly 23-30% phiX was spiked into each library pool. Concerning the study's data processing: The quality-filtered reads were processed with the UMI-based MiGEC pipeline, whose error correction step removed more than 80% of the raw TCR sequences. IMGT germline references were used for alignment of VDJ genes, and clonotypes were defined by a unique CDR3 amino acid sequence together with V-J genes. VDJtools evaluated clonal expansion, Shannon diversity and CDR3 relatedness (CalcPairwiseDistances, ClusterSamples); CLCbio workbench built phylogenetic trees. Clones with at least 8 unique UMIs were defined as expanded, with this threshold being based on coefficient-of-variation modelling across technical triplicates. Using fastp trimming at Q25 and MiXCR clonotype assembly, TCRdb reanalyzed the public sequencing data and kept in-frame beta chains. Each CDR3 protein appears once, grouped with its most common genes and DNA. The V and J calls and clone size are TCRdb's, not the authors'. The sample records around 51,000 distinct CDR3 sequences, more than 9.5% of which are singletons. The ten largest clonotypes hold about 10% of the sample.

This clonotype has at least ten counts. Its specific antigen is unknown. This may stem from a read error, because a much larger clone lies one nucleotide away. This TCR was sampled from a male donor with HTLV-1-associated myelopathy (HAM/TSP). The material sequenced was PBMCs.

In nucleotide form, the sequence is TGTGTCAGCAGCTTAGGCCACGAGAGGGATCGGTCCTATGAGCAGTTCTTC. This codes for CVSSLGHERDRSYEQFF. In this chain, TRBV11-3 is recombined with TRBJ2-1; TRBD2 is a weak D gene call, 5 bases matching. The germline V gene sets CDR1 to SGHNT and CDR2 to YENEEA. The CDR3 measures 17 amino acids from cysteine to phenylalanine. The kept DNA is CDR3 alone, 51 bases in frame from the first base.